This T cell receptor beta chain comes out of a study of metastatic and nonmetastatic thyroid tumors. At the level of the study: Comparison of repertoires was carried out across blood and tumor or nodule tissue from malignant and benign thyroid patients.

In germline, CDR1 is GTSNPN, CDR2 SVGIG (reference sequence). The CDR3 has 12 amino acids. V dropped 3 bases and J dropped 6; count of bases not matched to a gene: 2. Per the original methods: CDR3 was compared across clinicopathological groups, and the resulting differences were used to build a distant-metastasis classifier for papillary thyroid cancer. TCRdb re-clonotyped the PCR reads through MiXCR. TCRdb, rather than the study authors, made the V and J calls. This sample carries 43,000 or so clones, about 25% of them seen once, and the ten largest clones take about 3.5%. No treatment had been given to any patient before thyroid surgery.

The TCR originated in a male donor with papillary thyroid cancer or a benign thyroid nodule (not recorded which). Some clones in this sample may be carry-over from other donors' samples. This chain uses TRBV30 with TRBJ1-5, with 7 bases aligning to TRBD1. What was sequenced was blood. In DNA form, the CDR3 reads TGTGCCTGGAGGAGGGGGCTTCAGCCCCAGCATTTT. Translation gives CAWRRGLQPQHF.